This TCR beta chain was found in a study of blood T cells in healthy people across ages. The donors, healthy Caucasians from Russia, were aged roughly 6 to 100. Per sample, at least 5.5 micrograms of total RNA were extracted. In the case of this clonotype: Its cognate antigen is unknown.

A second PCR, run for 7 to 11 cycles, used a sample-barcoded 5' primer plus a J-beta primer mix. Carrying 12 random nucleotides, a template-switch adaptor labeled each individual cDNA molecule. MiXCR was run by TCRdb on the 5' RACE reads, yielding one entry per CDR3 protein. The data hold 1.5 million to 2 million distinct CDR3 sequences, with less than 50% observed a single time. V was pared by 5 bases and J by 3 bases, with 15 bases of the junction left unmatched. The germline V gene has CDR1 MDHEN and CDR2 SYDVKM. CDR3 length: 18 amino acids. Findings of the study overall: Because donor CMV status was unknown, expanded clonotype changes were possibly confounded.

The sequenced sample was blood. This TCR came from a woman between 40 and 55 years old in good health. The gene calls are TRBV28 and TRBJ1-2; 10 bases match TRBD1. The CDR3 sequence: CASSPGTGAERPYYGYTF. The DNA for the CDR3 is TGTGCCAGCAGTCCCGGGACAGGGGCTGAGCGCCCGTACTATGGCTACACCTTC.